This T cell receptor beta chain derives from a study of cytomegalovirus exposure and HLA in healthy donors. Profiled with immunoSEQ multiplex PCR; TCRdb holds only in-frame clones, not every one. The sample contains hundreds of thousands of clones, 86% of which appear only once. The CDR3 consists of 14 residues. V dropped 3 bases and J dropped 6 bases, with 15 bases sitting between them. The germline V gene encodes CDR1 SGHRS and CDR2 YFSETQ. The TCR originated in a woman aged 18-30 years in good health and CMV-seronegative. The sequencing sample was made of PBMCs. The rearrangement joins TRBV5-1 to TRBJ1-2; D is perhaps TRBD1 (5 bases). The CDR3: CASSSGTGGNGYTF. CDR3 nucleotides: TGCGCCAGCAGCTCCGGGACGGGAGGAAATGGCTACACCTTC.